These 15 T cell receptor beta chains came from one sample sequenced in a study of blood T cells in healthy people across ages. Next came a second PCR, run for about 6 to 11 cycles, which used a sample-barcoded 5' primer along with a J-beta primer mix. TCRdb ran MiXCR on the 5' RACE reads and lists one entry per CDR3 protein. The sample yields some 890,000 distinct CDR3 sequences, roughly 29% seen once. These sequences were also reported in another study, on T cells of mothers and their children.

The sequencing input was blood. These receptors were taken from a woman in her forties in good health.

This sequence joins TRBV2 and TRBJ1-6, with 11 bases that match TRBD1. CDR3 length equals 16 residues. CDR1 SNHLY and CDR2 FYNNEI come from the germline V gene. After removal of 2 bases from V and 10 bases from J, the junction contained 7 bases not matched to a gene. Here the CDR3 reads CASSETRTGGRSPLHF. The CDR3 DNA follows: TGTGCCAGCAGTGAAACCCGGACAGGGGGCCGATCACCCCTCCACTTT.

This clonotype was seen many times. V gene TRBV6-5 combines with J gene TRBJ2-7; 11 nucleotides align to TRBD2. The CDR3 extends over 19 amino acids. The J segment lost 0 bases and the V segment lost 0 bases, leaving 10 bases of the junction unmatched. Germline-derived CDR1 and CDR2 are MNHEY and SVGAGI. Here the CDR3 reads CASSYSASGGPGPSYEQYF. The CDR3, as DNA: TGTGCCAGCAGTTACTCGGCTAGCGGGGGGCCGGGGCCCTCCTACGAGCAGTACTTC.

There are many counts of this clonotype. This sequence joins TRBV29-1 and TRBJ1-2, with 8 bases that match TRBD1. Trimming removed 3 bases from V and 6 bases from J; junction bases left unmatched: 9. CDR3 size: 14 residues. Germline values: CDR1 SQVTM, CDR2 ANQGSEA. CDR3 protein: CSVDPTGEEHGYTF. The CDR3 DNA sequence: TGCAGCGTTGATCCGACAGGGGAGGAACATGGCTACACCTTC.

This clonotype has at least ten counts. The genes are TRBV7-3 and TRBJ1-5; TRBD1 is a possible D gene (6 bases). The V and J ends lost 6 bases and 7 bases respectively, with 13 bases between them. The CDR3 extends over 13 amino acids. Germline CDR1 SGHTA, CDR2 FQGTGA. The CDR3 bases are TGTGCCAGCAGTTCTCAACAGGGCCAGCCCCAGCATTTT. Amino acids: CASSSQQGQPQHF.

This clonotype was counted only a few times. The chain links TRBV10-3 to TRBJ1-6; D unclear. The germline V gene encodes CDR1 ENHRY and CDR2 SYGVKD. CDR3 length: 15 residues. The V end lost 0 bases, the J end lost 5 bases, and 8 bases lay between the germline ends. The CDR3, as DNA: TGTGCCATCAGTGAGTCAGCGGGCAATAATTCACCCCTCCACTTT. This gives the protein CAISESAGNNSPLHF.

This clonotype turned up a few times. The chain couples TRBV27 to TRBJ1-2; 7 bases align to TRBD1. The CDR3 totals 14 residues. CDR1 is MNHEY and CDR2 is SMNVEV in the germline V gene (reference sequence). V was clipped by 6 bases and J by 3 bases; unmatched bases: 7. The CDR3 protein is CASSQTGYHYGYTF. The CDR3 region has the DNA TGTGCCAGCAGCCAGACAGGGTATCACTATGGCTACACCTTC.

This clonotype was found many times. The chain has TRBV20-1 and TRBJ2-3, with 9 bases fitting TRBD2. With 6 bases clipped from V and 6 bases from J, the junction kept 13 bases outside the gene matches. The CDR3 runs 15 residues. Germline V gives CDR1 DFQATT, CDR2 SNEGSKA (reference sequence). The CDR3 spells CSAPGTSRPGDTQYF. Written as DNA, the CDR3 is TGCAGTGCGCCCGGGACTAGCCGGCCTGGTGATACGCAGTATTTT.

The rearrangement links TRBV3-1 to TRBJ1-1, with TRBD1 matching over 11 bases. The CDR3 spans 16 residues. V lost 4 bases, J lost 7 bases, and 11 bases stayed unmatched. From germline, CDR1 is LGHDT and CDR2 YNNKEL (reference sequence). In DNA form, the CDR3 reads TGTGCCAGCAGCCCCCTGGACAGGGGGCGAAGGAATGAAGCTTTCTTT. Translating gives CASSPLDRGRRNEAFF.

This clonotype came up many times. V usage is TRBV29-1 and J usage is TRBJ1-2; 9 positions agree with TRBD1. With V trimmed by 7 bases and J by 1 base, 4 bases remained unmatched. Germline V lookup: CDR1 SQVTM, CDR2 ANQGSEA. This CDR3 is 13 amino acids long. CDR3 sequence reads: CSAEDRGNYGYTF. The CDR3 DNA sequence: TGCAGCGCCGAGGACAGGGGTAACTATGGCTACACCTTC.

Concerning this clonotype itself: This may arise from a read error, as a much more abundant clone is one base away. The V gene is TRBV12-3 or TRBV12-4, the J gene TRBJ2-4; 9 bases align to TRBD1. Near its end, the DNA agrees better with TRBJ2-7, so the J call may be wrong. This CDR3 has 15 residues. CDR3 loop: CACSFFGTGNYEQYF. The CDR3 DNA is TGTGCCTGCAGTTTCTTTGGGACAGGGAACTACGAGCAGTACTTC.

Concerning this clonotype itself: The junction differs from germline at one of its ends, possibly a read error. CDR3: CASSLVGGVNTGAFF. Here the CDR3 DNA reads TGTGCCAGCAGCTTAGTAGGGGGGGTGAACACTGGAGCTTTCTTT. The chain recombines TRBV7-2 with TRBJ1-1, with D possibly being TRBD1 (6 bases). CDR3 length: 15 amino acids. CDR1 and CDR2 from the germline V gene are SGHTA and FQGNSA.

The V gene is TRBV7-2, the J gene TRBJ2-1; maybe TRBD1 (5 bases). CDR3 size: 15 residues. The V and J ends lost 2 bases and 5 bases respectively, with 13 bases between them. Germline values: CDR1 SGHTA, CDR2 FQGNSA. In DNA, the CDR3 is TGTGCCAGCAGCTTAAGTCGGACGGACAACAATGAGCAGTTCTTC. As protein: CASSLSRTDNNEQFF.

At least ten counts were recorded for this clonotype. The J gene is TRBJ2-1, the V gene TRBV20-1; TRBD2 matches 9 bases. The germline V gene has CDR1 DFQATT and CDR2 SNEGSKA (reference sequence). With V trimmed by 5 bases and J by 2 bases, 1 base remained unmatched. CDR3 length equals 13 residues. The CDR3 region is CSAVAGAYNEQFF. The CDR3 DNA is TGCAGTGCTGTAGCGGGGGCCTACAATGAGCAGTTCTTC.

The chain combines TRBV7-2 with TRBJ1-2; D call uncertain. CDR1 and CDR2 (germline): SGHTA, FQGNSA. The CDR3 loop spans 13 amino acids. Trimming removed 8 bases from V and 4 bases from J, with 14 bases in between. The CDR3 region has the DNA TGTGCCAGCTGCCCCGATAGTGGCTATGGCTACACCTTC. This gives the protein CASCPDSGYGYTF.

The sample holds many counts of this clonotype. The chain uses TRBV5-1 and TRBJ2-3; D uncertain. This CDR3 has 12 amino acids. V lost 1 base and J lost 5, with 5 bases in between. Per germline, CDR1 SGHRS and CDR2 YFSETQ. The CDR3 here is CASSLSIDTQYF. DNA for the CDR3: TGCGCCAGCAGCTTGTCGATAGATACGCAGTATTTT. Variable domain in full (rest from reference TRBV5-1 and TRBJ2-3): KAGVTQTPRYLIKTRGQQVTLSCSPISGHRSVSWYQQTPGQGLQFLFEYFSETQRNKGNFPGRFSGRQFSNSRSEMNVSTLELGDSALYLCASSLSIDTQYFGPGTRLTVL.